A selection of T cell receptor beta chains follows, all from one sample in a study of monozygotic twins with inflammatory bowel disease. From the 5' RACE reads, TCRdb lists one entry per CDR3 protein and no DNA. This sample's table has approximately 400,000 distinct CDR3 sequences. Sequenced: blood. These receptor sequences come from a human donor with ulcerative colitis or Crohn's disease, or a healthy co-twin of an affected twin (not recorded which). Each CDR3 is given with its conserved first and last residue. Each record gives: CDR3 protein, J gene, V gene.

cdr3_aa: CASSPREGSTYGYTF
j_call: TRBJ1-2
v_call: TRBV18

cdr3_aa: CASSSETGIVSGELFF
j_call: TRBJ2-2
v_call: TRBV7-2

cdr3_aa: CASRPGTSGREQFF
j_call: TRBJ2-1
v_call: TRBV28

cdr3_aa: CASSLRLVSYNEQFF
j_call: TRBJ2-1
v_call: TRBV7-3

cdr3_aa: CASSLAPGNEQYF
j_call: TRBJ2-7
v_call: TRBV5-1

cdr3_aa: CASSRQATDTQYF
j_call: TRBJ2-3
v_call: TRBV7-2

cdr3_aa: CSARSGGGGIENEQFF
j_call: TRBJ2-1
v_call: TRBV20-1

cdr3_aa: CASSQDFDEQFF
j_call: TRBJ2-1
v_call: TRBV4-1

cdr3_aa: CASSLVTPVYEQYF
j_call: TRBJ2-7
v_call: TRBV5-1

cdr3_aa: CATSRDDRVNTEAFF
j_call: TRBJ1-1
v_call: TRBV15

cdr3_aa: CASNVQGAGNEQFF
j_call: TRBJ2-1
v_call: TRBV2

cdr3_aa: CASSQDLATNEKLFF
j_call: TRBJ1-4
v_call: TRBV4-3

cdr3_aa: CASSMPRGKDRHPDTQYF
j_call: TRBJ2-3
v_call: TRBV21-1

cdr3_aa: CASSPRPGQIYNEQFF
j_call: TRBJ2-1
v_call: TRBV4-3

cdr3_aa: CSVAPSGGSYEQYF
j_call: TRBJ2-7
v_call: TRBV29-1

cdr3_aa: CASSDLRSSGDEQFF
j_call: TRBJ2-1
v_call: TRBV25-1

cdr3_aa: CSAGRSNQPQHF
j_call: TRBJ1-5
v_call: TRBV20-1

cdr3_aa: CATSDSFRRSYTF
j_call: TRBJ1-2
v_call: TRBV24-1

cdr3_aa: CASSPGTSGPPSTDTQYF
j_call: TRBJ2-3
v_call: TRBV5-4

cdr3_aa: CASSERLAGAWDEQFF
j_call: TRBJ2-1
v_call: TRBV3-1

cdr3_aa: CASSERQARIILYGYTF
j_call: TRBJ1-2
v_call: TRBV7-8

cdr3_aa: CASSERRIGTQYF
j_call: TRBJ2-5
v_call: TRBV2

cdr3_aa: CSASKLAGPLRELFF
j_call: TRBJ2-2
v_call: TRBV20-1

cdr3_aa: CSALDRGHYGYTF
j_call: TRBJ1-2
v_call: TRBV20-1

cdr3_aa: CASSPLPQENTEAFF
j_call: TRBJ1-1
v_call: TRBV5-1

cdr3_aa: CASSPSQRTDTQYF
j_call: TRBJ2-3
v_call: TRBV5-1

cdr3_aa: CASRFRSNEQFF
j_call: TRBJ2-1
v_call: TRBV7-9

cdr3_aa: CASSLGAGGTYNEQFF
j_call: TRBJ2-1
v_call: TRBV5-1

cdr3_aa: CASDQSESGANVLTF
j_call: TRBJ2-6
v_call: TRBV7-9

cdr3_aa: CASSSQLRVGANVLTF
j_call: TRBJ2-6
v_call: TRBV7-9

cdr3_aa: CASAEFGGSSYNEQFF
j_call: TRBJ2-1
v_call: TRBV2

cdr3_aa: CASSLRDREDEQYF
j_call: TRBJ2-7
v_call: TRBV7-9

cdr3_aa: CASSPDRVSGNTIYF
j_call: TRBJ1-3
v_call: TRBV3-1

cdr3_aa: CASSSGQGVDGYTF
j_call: TRBJ1-2
v_call: TRBV7-2

cdr3_aa: CSARTSGGRGETQYF
j_call: TRBJ2-5
v_call: TRBV20-1

cdr3_aa: CASRFPGQGAWCNQPQHF
j_call: TRBJ1-5
v_call: TRBV5-6

cdr3_aa: CASSADPGSYEQYF
j_call: TRBJ2-7
v_call: TRBV7-2

cdr3_aa: CSVKGTSGMPDTQYF
j_call: TRBJ2-3
v_call: TRBV29-1

cdr3_aa: CAWSVLGVPEKLFF
j_call: TRBJ1-4
v_call: TRBV30

cdr3_aa: CATNPTETRSTEAFF
j_call: TRBJ1-1
v_call: TRBV10-3

cdr3_aa: CASQGREDPDTQYF
j_call: TRBJ2-3
v_call: TRBV6-1

cdr3_aa: CASNPTGSINYNGYTF
j_call: TRBJ1-2
v_call: TRBV28

cdr3_aa: CASSRLGPLYEQYF
j_call: TRBJ2-7
v_call: TRBV11-1

cdr3_aa: CASSPSMRDIQYF
j_call: TRBJ2-4
v_call: TRBV27

cdr3_aa: CASKRGETQYF
j_call: TRBJ2-5
v_call: TRBV6-5

cdr3_aa: CASSERGLFGYTF
j_call: TRBJ1-2
v_call: TRBV2

cdr3_aa: CASSEGGQPQHF
j_call: TRBJ1-5
v_call: TRBV6-1